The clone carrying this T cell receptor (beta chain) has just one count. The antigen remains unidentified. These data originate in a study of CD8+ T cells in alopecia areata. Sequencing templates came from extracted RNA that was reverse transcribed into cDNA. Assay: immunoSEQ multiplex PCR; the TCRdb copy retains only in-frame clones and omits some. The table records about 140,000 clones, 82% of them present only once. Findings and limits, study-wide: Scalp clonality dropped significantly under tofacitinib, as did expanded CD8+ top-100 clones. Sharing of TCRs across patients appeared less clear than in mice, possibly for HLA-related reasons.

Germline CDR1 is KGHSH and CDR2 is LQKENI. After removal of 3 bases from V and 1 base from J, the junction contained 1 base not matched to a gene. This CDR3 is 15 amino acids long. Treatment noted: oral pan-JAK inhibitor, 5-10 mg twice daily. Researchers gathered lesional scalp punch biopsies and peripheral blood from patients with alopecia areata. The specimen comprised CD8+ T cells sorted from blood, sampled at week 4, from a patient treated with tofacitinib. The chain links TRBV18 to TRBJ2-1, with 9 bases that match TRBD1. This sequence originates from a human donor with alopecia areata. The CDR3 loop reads CASSPDRGSYNEQFF. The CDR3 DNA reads TGTGCCAGCTCACCGGACAGGGGATCCTACAATGAGCAGTTCTTC. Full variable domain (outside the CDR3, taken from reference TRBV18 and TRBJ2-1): NAGVMQNPRHLVRRRGQEARLRCSPMKGHSHVYWYRQLPEEGLKFMVYLQKENIIDESGMPKERFSAEFPKEGPSILRIQQVVRGDSAAYFCASSPDRGSYNEQFFGPGTRLTVL.